The 19 T cell receptor beta chains presented below share a single source sample, sequenced in a study of blood T cell repertoires in COVID-19. The table came from immunoSEQ multiplex PCR; TCRdb's copy has only in-frame clones and leaves some out. The sample has about 170,000 clones, approximately 90% seen once. The material sequenced was peripheral blood. The receptors originated from a man younger than 30 with COVID-19, enrolled during active disease.

V gene TRBV7-9 combines with J gene TRBJ2-7; D might be TRBD1 (6 bases). This CDR3 has 16 amino acids. V shed 3 bases and J shed 0 bases, with 15 bases lying between them. CDR1 is SEHNR and CDR2 is FQNEAQ in the germline V gene (reference sequence). The CDR3 DNA follows: TGTGCCAGCAGCTTCAGCAGGGGCCCTTACTCCTACGAGCAGTACTTC. This sequence encodes CASSFSRGPYSYEQYF. The entire variable domain, with the rest obtained from reference TRBV7-9 and TRBJ2-7, is as follows: DTGVSQNPRHKITKRGQNVTFRCDPISEHNRLYWYRQTLGQGPEFLTYFQNEAQLEKSRLLSDRFSAERPKGSFSTLEIQRTEQGDSAMYLCASSFSRGPYSYEQYFGPGTRLTVT.

The chain uses TRBV5-1 and TRBJ2-3; 7 bases align to TRBD2. The CDR3 totals 15 residues. Germline CDR1 is SGHRS and CDR2 is YFSETQ. V was clipped by 4 bases and J by 2 bases; unmatched bases: 7. The CDR3 protein is CASSPWGGDTDTQYF. The DNA for the CDR3 is TGCGCCAGCAGCCCCTGGGGGGGTGACACAGATACGCAGTATTTT.

The gene calls are TRBV11-2 and TRBJ1-5; 10 bases fit TRBD1. V shed 4 bases, J shed 4 bases, and the junction held 4 bases outside the gene matches. The CDR3 has 15 residues. CDR1 and CDR2 from the germline V gene are SGHAT and FQNNGV. CDR3 nucleotides: TGTGCCAGCAGCTCCGGGACAGGGGTAAATCAGCCCCAGCATTTT. It is translated as CASSSGTGVNQPQHF.

The chain links TRBV28 to TRBJ1-1, with 10 bases lining up with TRBD1. CDR3 length: 15 residues. Per the germline V gene, CDR1 is MDHEN and CDR2 is SYDVKM. V dropped 6 bases and J dropped 5; count of bases not matched to a gene: 9. The DNA of the CDR3 is TGTGCCAGCAGCCCCAGACAGGGGGCGATTACTGAAGCTTTCTTT. Translated: CASSPRQGAITEAFF. The variable domain in full, with the rest retrieved from reference TRBV28 and TRBJ1-1, is DVKVTQSSRYLVKRTGEKVFLECVQDMDHENMFWYRQDPGLGLRLIYFSYDVKMKEKGDIPEGYSVSREKKERFSLILESASTNQTSMYLCASSPRQGAITEAFFGQGTRLTVV.

The table lists this clone with a count of one. This chain uses TRBV11-2 with TRBJ1-3; 7 nucleotides match TRBD1. The germline V gene has CDR1 SGHAT and CDR2 FQNNGV. The J segment lost 4 bases and the V segment lost 7 bases, leaving 7 bases of the junction unmatched. The CDR3 runs to 14 residues. CDR3: CASTITGEGNTIYF. CDR3 sequence (DNA): TGTGCCAGCACCATAACAGGGGAGGGAAACACCATATATTTT.

V usage is TRBV14 and J usage is TRBJ1-5, with a weak D call TRBD1 (6 bases). This CDR3 spans 15 amino acids. The V end lost 3 bases, the J end lost 3 bases, and 12 bases lay between the germline ends. The germline V gene has CDR1 SGHDN and CDR2 FVKESK. In nucleotides, the CDR3 is TGTGCCAGCAGCCAGCCTCAGGGGTTCAATCAGCCCCAGCATTTT. This encodes CASSQPQGFNQPQHF.

The rearrangement joins TRBV7-9 to TRBJ1-2, with 10 nucleotides matching TRBD1. CDR1 and CDR2 from the germline V gene are SEHNR and FQNEAQ (reference sequence). V shed 5 bases and J 5 bases; nucleotides not matched to a gene: 5. The CDR3 is 14 amino acids. CDR3 sequence: CASSPGQGNYGYTF. The CDR3 DNA reads as TGTGCCAGCAGCCCGGGACAGGGGAATTATGGCTACACCTTC.

Comment on this clone: Other DNA sequences in this specimen translate into the identical CDR3. The chain carries TRBV7-2 and TRBJ2-7, with D unclear. V was shortened by 2 bases and J by 3 bases, with 5 bases between the two germline ends. This CDR3 has 12 residues. The germline V gene has CDR1 SGHTA and CDR2 FQGNSA. The CDR3 bases are TGTGCCAGCAGCTTATACGGCTACGAGCAGTACTTC. Its translation is CASSLYGYEQYF.

The rearrangement uses TRBV7-9 and TRBJ2-1; 10 nucleotides agree with TRBD1. V dropped 5 bases and J dropped 7; count of bases not matched to a gene: 5. The germline V gene has CDR1 SEHNR and CDR2 FQNEAQ (reference sequence). This CDR3 region has 14 residues. The CDR3 DNA reads TGTGCCAGCAGCCTAAAGGGACAGGGGAATGAGCAGTTCTTC. Protein product: CASSLKGQGNEQFF. The whole variable domain, remainder taken from reference TRBV7-9 and TRBJ2-1, is DTGVSQNPRHKITKRGQNVTFRCDPISEHNRLYWYRQTLGQGPEFLTYFQNEAQLEKSRLLSDRFSAERPKGSFSTLEIQRTEQGDSAMYLCASSLKGQGNEQFFGPGTRLTVL.

The chain carries TRBV28 and TRBJ1-1; D not resolved. Per the germline V gene, CDR1 is MDHEN and CDR2 is SYDVKM. The CDR3 totals 14 residues. The V end was cut by 3 bases, the J end by 0 bases, with 8 bases between. The CDR3 DNA is TGTGCCAGCAGTTTGCGAAGCATGAACACTGAAGCTTTCTTT. Protein sequence: CASSLRSMNTEAFF.

This clone is a singleton in its sample. The gene calls are TRBV7-2 and TRBJ2-1; TRBD1 matches at 9 bases. The germline V gene encodes CDR1 SGHTA and CDR2 FQGNSA. V was pared by 1 base and J by 7 bases, with 5 bases of the junction left unmatched. CDR3 length equals 15 residues. The CDR3 bases are TGTGCCAGCAGCTTAGGACAGGGGGACGTGAATGAGCAGTTCTTC. Its protein product is CASSLGQGDVNEQFF. Drawing the rest from reference TRBV7-2 and TRBJ2-1, the complete variable domain is GAGVSQSPSNKVTEKGKDVELRCDPISGHTALYWYRQSLGQGLEFLIYFQGNSAPDKSGLPSDRFSAERTGGSVSTLTIQRTQQEDSAVYLCASSLGQGDVNEQFFGPGTRLTVL.

The chain recombines TRBV9 with TRBJ2-2; 9 bases align to TRBD2. Germline V gives CDR1 SGDLS, CDR2 YYNGEE. With 0 bases clipped from V and 6 bases from J, the junction kept 6 bases outside the gene matches. The CDR3 length is 16 residues. In nucleotides, the CDR3 is TGTGCCAGCAGCGTAGTAGTAGCGGGAGCTTCCGGGGAGCTGTTTTTT. This sequence encodes CASSVVVAGASGELFF.

The chain uses TRBV5-4 and TRBJ2-1; the D gene is possibly TRBD2 (6 bases). This CDR3 is built from 12 residues. V dropped 4 bases and J dropped 9 bases, with 11 bases sitting between them. Germline lookup yields CDR1 SGHNT and CDR2 YYREEE (reference sequence). The CDR3 DNA reads as TGTGCCAGCAGCAGCCGGGGAGGTGAGCAGTTCTTC. Amino acids: CASSSRGGEQFF.

As for this clone: One end of the junction is discordant with germline, which a read error may explain. The V call is TRBV4-3, the J call TRBJ1-4, with D perhaps matching TRBD1 (6 bases). In germline, CDR1 is LGHNA, CDR2 YSLEER. The CDR3 extends over 14 amino acids. The CDR3 bases are TGCGCCAGTGGCCGGGGGGGCACTTCGGAAAAACTGCTTTTT. Its translation: CASGRGGTSEKLLF.

V and J are TRBV7-9 and TRBJ2-7, with 7 nucleotides matching TRBD2. The CDR3 is 12 amino acids. Germline assignment: CDR1 SEHNR and CDR2 FQNEAQ (reference sequence). Unmatched junction bases numbered 11, after V lost 5 bases and J lost 13 bases. The DNA of the CDR3 is TGTGCCAGCAGCCTCGGGGGAAGCGGGGCTTACTTC. Translation gives CASSLGGSGAYF.

The chain employs TRBV4-3 and TRBJ2-2, with TRBD2 as a possible D gene (5 bases). This CDR3 is 16 amino acids long. CDR1 is LGHNA and CDR2 is YSLEER in the germline V gene. The V and J ends lost 0 bases and 3 bases respectively, with 11 bases between them. CDR3 coding DNA: TGCGCCAGCAGCCAAGAGTCGGGGAGACACACCGGGGAGCTGTTTTTT. This codes for CASSQESGRHTGELFF.

This rearrangement joins TRBV9 to TRBJ2-1, with TRBD1 as a possible D gene (6 bases). Trimming took off 0 bases at V and 4 bases at J, with 17 bases between the two ends. This CDR3 comprises 17 residues. Germline CDR1 is SGDLS and CDR2 is YYNGEE. The DNA of the CDR3 is TGTGCCAGCAGCGTAGCCCGCTTGGGGGCAGCGTACAATGAGCAGTTCTTC. Residues: CASSVARLGAAYNEQFF.

The chain is built from TRBV27 and TRBJ2-2, with 10 bases identical to TRBD2. There are 16 residues in the CDR3. Trimming removed 4 bases from V and 0 bases from J; junction bases left unmatched: 2. Per the germline V gene, CDR1 is MNHEY and CDR2 is SMNVEV (reference sequence). The CDR3 sequence is CASSSGLAPNTGELFF. The CDR3 nucleotides read TGTGCCAGCAGTTCGGGACTAGCGCCGAACACCGGGGAGCTGTTTTTT.

V gene TRBV4-1 combines with J gene TRBJ1-5; 7 nucleotides match TRBD1. The germline V gene has CDR1 MGHRA and CDR2 YSYEKL. V shed 1 base, J shed 7 bases, and the junction held 7 bases outside the gene matches. This CDR3 is 15 amino acids long. Here the CDR3 reads CASSQVEGGWQPQHF. The CDR3 region has the DNA TGCGCCAGCAGCCAAGTGGAAGGGGGCTGGCAGCCCCAGCATTTT.